This passage covers 32 T cell receptor beta chains from one sample sequenced in a study of identifying expanded T cells in peripheral blood (dated by TCRdb to between 2017 and 2020). Libraries were prepared through the immunoSEQ multiplex PCR assay. TCRdb provides this immuneACCESS table in a form limited to in-frame rearrangements. Some clones are lacking; in checked studies, under half of them reflect an unresolved V gene, and why the rest are absent is not known. The sample table holds 95,000 to 100,000 clones, of which 87% were seen once. The ten biggest clones cover about 17% of the sample. Sequenced: blood. All receptors come from a person aged 18-70 years in good health.

This clone showed up just once. The chain has TRBV9 and TRBJ2-1; D may match TRBD1 or TRBD2 (6 bases each). CDR1 SGDLS and CDR2 YYNGEE come from the germline V gene. This CDR3 is built from 15 residues. Trimming shortened V by 4 bases and J by 7 bases, and 18 bases separated the two germline ends. The CDR3 sequence is CASSISPGAGNEQFF. The CDR3 DNA sequence: TGTGCCAGCAGCATCAGCCCGGGGGCCGGAAATGAGCAGTTCTTC.

The chain uses TRBV11-2 and TRBJ2-7, with 12 bases fitting TRBD2. This CDR3 is 14 amino acids long. Trimming took 1 base from V and 6 from J; bases not matched to a gene: 1. Looked up from germline, CDR1 is SGHAT and CDR2 is FQNNGV. CDR3: CASSLASGGGEQYF. In DNA, the CDR3 is TGTGCCAGCAGCTTAGCTAGCGGGGGGGGCGAGCAGTACTTC.

The chain recombines TRBV5-1 with TRBJ2-2; 9 positions agree with TRBD1. Germline lookup yields CDR1 SGHRS and CDR2 YFSETQ. Unmatched junction bases numbered 6, after V lost 4 bases and J lost 5 bases. This CDR3 comprises 15 residues. As DNA, the CDR3 is TGCGCCAGCAGCGGCCTCGGGACAGGGACCGGGGAGCTGTTTTTT. Residues: CASSGLGTGTGELFF.

The chain combines TRBV4-2 with TRBJ1-5, with 10 nucleotides matching TRBD1. The CDR3 contains 17 residues. After removal of 1 base from V and 6 bases from J, the junction contained 9 bases not matched to a gene. The V gene's germline CDR1 is LGHNA and CDR2 YNFKEQ. CDR3 loop: CASSQGGDRGKGQPQHF. The CDR3 coding sequence is TGTGCCAGCAGCCAAGGGGGGGACAGGGGAAAGGGTCAGCCCCAGCATTTT.

The rearrangement uses TRBV19 and TRBJ2-1, with D possibly TRBD1 on 5 matching bases. The CDR3 has 15 amino acids. Germline V gene data show CDR1 as LNHDA and CDR2 as SQIVND (reference sequence). Deletions cut 0 bases from V and 4 bases from J, with 10 bases between. CDR3 nucleotides: TGTGCCAGTAGTATAGACGCAGGGATGTACAATGAGCAGTTCTTC. Its translation is CASSIDAGMYNEQFF.

The J gene is TRBJ1-1, the V gene TRBV30; D unclear. The CDR3 loop spans 13 amino acids. Germline assignment: CDR1 GTSNPN and CDR2 SVGIG (reference sequence). Trimming took off 2 bases at V and 0 bases at J, with 7 bases between the two ends. CDR3 DNA: TGTGCCTGGAGTCCCGGAGTGAACACTGAAGCTTTCTTT. This gives the protein CAWSPGVNTEAFF.

V usage is TRBV27 and J usage is TRBJ2-7; D perhaps matches TRBD1 (5 bases). This CDR3 comprises 14 residues. The germline V and J ends were trimmed by 6 bases and 2 bases, with 14 bases remaining between them. Germline V gene lookup returns CDR1 MNHEY and CDR2 SMNVEV (reference sequence). The CDR3 sequence is CASSPGQGPYEQYF. The CDR3 DNA reads TGTGCCAGCAGCCCGGGCCAGGGCCCCTACGAGCAGTACTTC.

In DNA, the CDR3 is TGTGCCAGTGGATGGGGTATCAATGAGCAGTTCTTC. It encodes CASGWGINEQFF. This rearrangement joins TRBV19 to TRBJ2-1, with D hard to call. Germline V CDR1 and CDR2: LNHDA, SQIVND (reference sequence). Trimming stripped 8 bases from V and 6 bases from J, with 11 bases between. The CDR3 sequence is 12 residues long.

V usage is TRBV27 and J usage is TRBJ2-7; TRBD1 matches 7 bases. The J segment lost 2 bases and the V segment lost 4 bases, leaving 14 bases of the junction unmatched. The germline CDR1 and CDR2 sequences are MNHEY and SMNVEV (reference sequence). The CDR3 has 17 residues. Here the CDR3 reads CASSSPGGGQLTYEQYF. The DNA of the CDR3 is TGTGCCAGCAGTTCCCCCGGTGGGGGACAGCTCACCTACGAGCAGTACTTC.

This chain joins TRBV7-6 and TRBJ1-1; D call uncertain. Trimming pared 5 bases from V and 4 bases from J, leaving 14 bases between. This CDR3 contains 14 residues. Germline loops: CDR1 SGHVS, CDR2 FNYEAQ. The CDR3 region has the DNA TGTGCCAGCAGCCCCTTTGGCAGAGGCACTGAAGCTTTCTTT. Protein sequence: CASSPFGRGTEAFF.

The rearrangement links TRBV6-5 to TRBJ1-5, with unresolved D. The CDR3 is made up of 13 amino acids. CDR1 and CDR2 from the germline V gene are MNHEY and SVGAGI. Trimming left V 0 bases short and J 5 bases short, with 5 bases between. DNA for the CDR3: TGTGCCAGCAGTTACTCTCCCTATCAGCCCCAGCATTTT. Translating gives CASSYSPYQPQHF.

In this sample, this clone turned up once. The CDR3 nucleotides are TGTGCCAGCGACGTTCGAGCACAGAGCAATCAGCCCCAGCATTTT. As protein: CASDVRAQSNQPQHF. This chain links TRBV21-1 with TRBJ1-5; TRBD1 is the table's D call, not checked against the DNA. TRBV21-1 is a known pseudogene. The CDR3 contains 15 residues.

The genes are TRBV6-5 and TRBJ2-7; TRBD1 is a possible D gene (6 bases). Germline values: CDR1 MNHEY, CDR2 SVGAGI. With 4 bases removed from V and 10 bases from J, the gap between germline ends came to 17 bases. The CDR3 runs 13 residues. The DNA for the CDR3 is TGTGCCAGCAGTTCCTCTGGGGGCCGGCCTCAGTACTTC. This sequence encodes CASSSSGGRPQYF.

Note on this clone: Other DNA sequences in this sample translate to the same CDR3. The chain recombines TRBV6-5 with TRBJ1-2; 7 bases match TRBD1. The germline CDR1 and CDR2 sequences are MNHEY and SVGAGI. Trimming at V came to 7 bases and at J to 6 bases, leaving 8 bases not matched to a gene. The CDR3 has 13 amino acids. In DNA, the CDR3 is TGTGCCAGCACCCGACAGGGAGCGCATGGCTACACCTTC. Amino acid sequence: CASTRQGAHGYTF.

The J gene is TRBJ1-4, the V gene TRBV6-5, with D possibly TRBD1 on 5 matching bases. The CDR3 runs 14 residues. V was clipped by 4 bases and J by 7 bases, with 13 bases between them. Looked up from germline, CDR1 is MNHEY and CDR2 is SVGAGI. CDR3 in amino acids: CASSLWGRSEKLFF. The CDR3 DNA reads as TGTGCCAGCAGTTTGTGGGGGAGGAGTGAAAAACTGTTTTTT.

The genes are TRBV28 and TRBJ2-7; D call uncertain. The germline V and J ends were trimmed by 8 bases and 1 base, with 18 bases remaining between them. The CDR3 is 15 residues long. From germline, CDR1 is MDHEN and CDR2 SYDVKM. The CDR3 coding sequence is TGTGCCAGCGAAAGCGAACAGCACCCTTCCTACGAGCAGTACTTC. Its protein product is CASESEQHPSYEQYF.

The genes are TRBV27 and TRBJ1-6; D unresolved. The CDR3 is 14 residues long. Germline CDR1 reads MNHEY; CDR2 reads SMNVEV (reference sequence). Trimming removed 8 bases at V and 1 base at J, with 9 bases between. The CDR3, as DNA: TGTGCCAGCGGCTCGAGGTCCTATAATTCACCCCTCCACTTT. Its protein product is CASGSRSYNSPLHF.

The chain joins TRBV14 to TRBJ2-7; D perhaps matches TRBD2 (6 bases). This CDR3 region has 18 residues. Trimming took off 5 bases at V and 0 bases at J, with 23 bases between the two ends. Germline loops: CDR1 SGHDN, CDR2 FVKESK. The CDR3 DNA follows: TGTGCCAGCAGCTTACAAATCGTCCCGGGAGCCCCCTCCTACGAGCAGTACTTC. This translates into CASSLQIVPGAPSYEQYF. The whole variable domain, remainder taken from reference TRBV14 and TRBJ2-7, is EAGVTQFPSHSVIEKGQTVTLRCDPISGHDNLYWYRRVMGKEIKFLLHFVKESKQDESGMPNNRFLAERTGGTYSTLKVQPAELEDSGVYFCASSLQIVPGAPSYEQYFGPGTRLTVT.

The chain combines TRBV10-3 with TRBJ2-1; TRBD2 aligns across 8 bases. The germline V gene has CDR1 ENHRY and CDR2 SYGVKD. CDR3 size: 15 residues. V was clipped by 6 bases and J by 3 bases; unmatched bases: 7. The CDR3 spells CAISSTSGLYNEQFF. The CDR3 DNA reads TGTGCCATCAGCTCAACTAGCGGTCTCTACAATGAGCAGTTCTTC.

This chain connects TRBV5-6 to TRBJ1-2; D remains unclear. Germline V gives CDR1 SGHDT, CDR2 YYEEEE. V was cut by 0 bases and J by 5 bases, with 8 bases left in between. This CDR3 has 13 residues. The CDR3 DNA follows: TGTGCCAGCAGCTTGGCCCGGGAATATGGCTACACCTTC. Its translation is CASSLAREYGYTF. The full variable domain, its missing parts supplied by reference TRBV5-6 and TRBJ1-2, is DAGVTQSPTHLIKTRGQQVTLRCSPKSGHDTVSWYQQALGQGPQFIFQYYEEEERQRGNFPDRFSGHQFPNYSSELNVNALLLGDSALYLCASSLAREYGYTFGSGTRLTVV.

This chain connects TRBV11-3 to TRBJ2-7, with D possibly being TRBD1 (5 bases). From germline, CDR1 is SGHNT and CDR2 YENEEA. The CDR3 runs to 16 residues. Trimming removed 5 bases at V and 2 bases at J, with 19 bases between. CDR3 DNA: TGTGCCAGCAGCGCCCAACAGGTGGCAGTCGCCTACGAGCAGTACTTC. Its protein is CASSAQQVAVAYEQYF.

This chain links TRBV7-6 with TRBJ1-4; D ambiguous. The V gene's germline CDR1 is SGHVS and CDR2 FNYEAQ. Trimming took 0 bases from V and 3 from J, leaving 5 bases between them. The CDR3 sequence is 14 residues long. The CDR3 loop reads CASSLAGANEKLFF. CDR3 DNA: TGTGCCAGCAGCTTAGCGGGTGCTAATGAAAAACTGTTTTTT. Using reference TRBV7-6 and TRBJ1-4 for the parts outside the CDR3, the full variable domain is GAGVSQSPRYKVTKRGQDVALRCDPISGHVSLYWYRQALGQGPEFLTYFNYEAQQDKSGLPNDRFSAERPEGSISTLTIQRTEQRDSAMYRCASSLAGANEKLFFGSGTQLSVL.

This chain links TRBV10-3 with TRBJ1-4; a weak D match, TRBD1 (6 bases). The CDR3 totals 17 residues. The ends were cut back, 5 bases at V and 0 bases at J, with 16 bases in the middle. The germline V gene encodes CDR1 ENHRY and CDR2 SYGVKD. The DNA of the CDR3 is TGTGCCATCAGTTTGGGGGCCAGCCTTGCAACTAATGAAAAACTGTTTTTT. This sequence encodes CAISLGASLATNEKLFF.

The chain uses TRBV2 and TRBJ1-2; no reliable D call. V lost 8 bases, J lost 8 bases, and 9 bases lay in between. The V gene's germline CDR1 is SNHLY and CDR2 FYNNEI. The CDR3 has 10 residues. The DNA of the CDR3 is TGTGCCAGCCTTGGCGGCGGCTACACCTTC. Its translation is CASLGGGYTF.

This chain joins TRBV5-6 and TRBJ2-3; D is perhaps TRBD2 (5 bases). The V gene lost 0 bases and the J gene lost 2 bases, with 10 bases spanning the gap. The CDR3 extends over 15 amino acids. Germline CDR1 reads SGHDT; CDR2 reads YYEEEE. DNA of the CDR3: TGTGCCAGCAGCTTGGTCACCGGGAACACAGATACGCAGTATTTT. Amino acids: CASSLVTGNTDTQYF.

V and J are TRBV25-1 and TRBJ2-5, with TRBD1 as a possible D gene (7 bases). The germline V gene has CDR1 MGHDK and CDR2 SYGVNS. V was pared by 8 bases and J by 5 bases, with 18 bases between. The CDR3 extends over 14 amino acids. CDR3 DNA sequence: TGTGCCAGCGGGGGGACAGACGAGATCGAGACCCAGTACTTC. As protein: CASGGTDEIETQYF.

This chain connects TRBV30 to TRBJ2-7; the D gene is possibly TRBD1 (5 bases). V lost 6 bases and J 1 base, leaving 25 bases between the germline ends. The CDR3 loop spans 17 amino acids. Germline V lookup: CDR1 GTSNPN, CDR2 SVGIG (reference sequence). The CDR3 loop reads CACSLTRRDRASYEQYF. The CDR3 DNA reads as TGTGCCTGCTCTCTTACCCGTCGTGACAGAGCATCCTACGAGCAGTACTTC.

This chain uses TRBV7-8 with TRBJ2-2, with TRBD1 matching 7 bases. This CDR3 has 15 amino acids. Germline loops: CDR1 SGHVS, CDR2 FQNEAQ. V lost 4 bases and J lost 6; bases outside the gene matches: 8. The DNA for the CDR3 is TGTGCCAGCAGCTCCGAGAACAGGGGATCCGGGGAGCTGTTTTTT. Translated, it gives CASSSENRGSGELFF.

The chain has TRBV5-6 and TRBJ1-1, with TRBD1 matching 12 bases. Losses at the gene ends were 5 bases for V and 10 bases for J; bases not matched to a gene: 6. Germline V CDR1 and CDR2: SGHDT, YYEEEE. The CDR3 runs to 13 residues. The CDR3 sequence is CASRWGQGARAFF. In DNA form, the CDR3 reads TGTGCCAGCAGGTGGGGACAGGGGGCGAGAGCTTTCTTT. Combining the CDR3 with reference TRBV5-6 and TRBJ1-1 gives the whole variable domain DAGVTQSPTHLIKTRGQQVTLRCSPKSGHDTVSWYQQALGQGPQFIFQYYEEEERQRGNFPDRFSGHQFPNYSSELNVNALLLGDSALYLCASRWGQGARAFFGQGTRLTVV.

V is TRBV7-9 and J is TRBJ2-1; perhaps D is TRBD1 or TRBD2 (5 bases each). The CDR3 runs 17 residues. V lost 2 bases, J lost 0 bases, and 14 bases lay in between. Germline V gene sequence: CDR1 SEHNR, CDR2 FQNEAQ (reference sequence). The CDR3 protein is CASSLTSGASSYNEQFF. CDR3 nucleotide sequence: TGTGCCAGCAGCTTAACATCCGGGGCGAGCTCCTACAATGAGCAGTTCTTC.

The chain links TRBV5-6 to TRBJ2-7; D ambiguous. V dropped 2 bases and J dropped 3 bases, with 9 bases sitting between them. Germline CDR1 is SGHDT and CDR2 is YYEEEE. The CDR3 extends over 13 amino acids. This CDR3 reads CASSLPDLYEQYF. In DNA form, the CDR3 reads TGTGCCAGCAGCTTACCGGACCTCTACGAGCAGTACTTC.

The table lists this clone with a few counts. This chain uses TRBV7-7 with TRBJ2-7; either TRBD1 or TRBD2 may supply D (6 bases each). The CDR3 is 14 amino acids. Germline values: CDR1 SSHAT, CDR2 FNYEAQ (reference sequence). V was pared by 3 bases and J by 4 bases, with 13 bases between. CDR3 nucleotide sequence: TGTGCCAGCAGCTTCGGAGGGGGGAATTACGAGCAGTACTTC. Encoded protein: CASSFGGGNYEQYF.